The 19 T cell receptor beta chains in this list originate from one sample, sequenced in a study of blood T cell repertoires in COVID-19. Some clones are missing from TCRdb's copy, which holds only in-frame ones; the method was immunoSEQ multiplex PCR. This sample has about 140,000 clones; approximately 87% occur once, and the top ten carry approximately 4.2%. Specimen: peripheral blood. These receptors originate from a woman aged 40 to 50 with acute or convalescent COVID-19.

The chain joins TRBV10-3 to TRBJ1-1; TRBD1 agrees at 11 bases. This CDR3 comprises 15 residues. J lost 0 bases, V lost 7 bases, and 4 bases had no gene match. Germline CDR1 is ENHRY and CDR2 is SYGVKD. The CDR3 loop is CAINRDRGLNTEAFF. The CDR3 region has the DNA TGTGCCATCAACCGGGACAGGGGGTTGAACACTGAAGCTTTCTTT.

The gene calls are TRBV6-1 and TRBJ2-7; D gene ambiguous. The CDR3 totals 15 residues. Deletions cut 2 bases from V and 5 bases from J, with 16 bases between. The V gene's germline CDR1 is MNHNS and CDR2 SASEGT. CDR3 region: CASSEPRLGWNEQYF. CDR3 nucleotides: TGTGCCAGCAGTGAACCTAGGCTGGGTTGGAACGAGCAGTACTTC.

The rearrangement uses TRBV30 and TRBJ1-2; D perhaps matches TRBD1 (6 bases). Trimming shortened V by 0 bases and J by 3 bases, and 11 bases separated the two germline ends. Germline loops: CDR1 GTSNPN, CDR2 SVGIG (reference sequence). The CDR3 length is 14 residues. CDR3 nucleotide sequence: TGTGCCTGGAGTGTAGGCAGGGGACACTATGGCTACACCTTC. Residues: CAWSVGRGHYGYTF.

The CDR3 reads CASLKSRGTTDTQYF. CDR3 DNA: TGTGCCAGCCTCAAATCAAGGGGTACCACAGATACGCAGTATTTT. The V gene is TRBV2, the J gene TRBJ2-3; tentatively, D is TRBD1 (5 bases). V was pared by 8 bases and J by 2 bases, with 17 bases between. CDR3 length equals 15 residues. The V gene's germline CDR1 is SNHLY and CDR2 FYNNEI.

This chain connects TRBV28 to TRBJ1-1; D call uncertain. Looked up from germline, CDR1 is MDHEN and CDR2 is SYDVKM. The CDR3 runs 12 residues. Trimming pared 2 bases from V and 3 bases from J, leaving 4 bases between. The chain's CDR3 is CASSLTHTEAFF. The CDR3 nucleotides read TGTGCCAGCAGTTTAACTCACACTGAAGCTTTCTTT.

The chain combines TRBV19 with TRBJ1-6; possible D gene TRBD1, 5 bases. The CDR3 sequence is 14 residues long. Germline assignment: CDR1 LNHDA and CDR2 SQIVND (reference sequence). The ends were cut back, 5 bases at V and 8 bases at J, with 13 bases in the middle. CDR3 region: CASSSRERDSPLHF. CDR3 DNA: TGTGCCAGTAGTTCCAGGGAAAGGGATTCACCCCTCCACTTT.

This chain connects TRBV19 to TRBJ2-5, with 7 bases matching TRBD1. J gave up 5 bases and V 5 bases, and 5 bases lay outside the gene matches. Germline CDR1 reads LNHDA; CDR2 reads SQIVND (reference sequence). This CDR3 has 13 amino acids. As DNA, the CDR3 is TGTGCCAGTAGTCCCCCAGGGGGTGAGACCCAGTACTTC. Protein: CASSPPGGETQYF.

CDR3 DNA sequence: TGTGCCAGTAGTATTGCGACAGGGAGTCGTTCACCCCTCCACTTT. This gives the protein CASSIATGSRSPLHF. This rearrangement joins TRBV19 to TRBJ1-6; 7 positions agree with TRBD1. Germline trimming cut 3 bases from V and 9 bases from J; bases unmatched to any gene: 8. CDR3 size: 15 residues. In germline, CDR1 is LNHDA, CDR2 SQIVND (reference sequence).

The gene calls are TRBV6-5 and TRBJ1-3, with D possibly TRBD1 on 6 matching bases. Germline V lookup: CDR1 MNHEY, CDR2 SVGAGI. Trimming cost V 6 bases and J 0 bases, with 9 bases left between them. The CDR3 has 14 residues. CDR3 nucleotide sequence: TGTGCCAGCAGAGGACAGAACTCTGGAAACACCATATATTTT. Encoded protein: CASRGQNSGNTIYF.

The genes are TRBV7-6 and TRBJ2-2, with TRBD1 matching 7 bases. The CDR3 spans 15 residues. Germline V CDR1 and CDR2: SGHVS, FNYEAQ. The ends lost 5 bases at V and 3 bases at J; junction bases unmatched: 6. This CDR3 reads CASSTGTEDTGELFF. CDR3 coding DNA: TGTGCCAGCAGCACAGGGACAGAGGACACCGGGGAGCTGTTTTTT.

J is TRBJ2-5 and V is TRBV7-8; a weak D match, TRBD2 (6 bases). Germline-derived CDR1 and CDR2 are SGHVS and FQNEAQ. The CDR3 contains 15 residues. Trimming shortened V by 1 base and J by 2 bases, and 11 bases separated the two germline ends. CDR3 coding DNA: TGTGCCAGCAGCTTAGTCGGGGGACTTCAAGAGACCCAGTACTTC. Translation: CASSLVGGLQETQYF.

The V gene is TRBV9, the J gene TRBJ2-7; 9 nucleotides agree with TRBD1. CDR1 SGDLS and CDR2 YYNGEE come from the germline V gene. Trimming at V came to 4 bases and at J to 2 bases, leaving 4 bases not matched to a gene. This CDR3 is 14 amino acids long. The DNA for the CDR3 is TGTGCCAGCAGCCCGGGACAGGGCGCCTACGAGCAGTACTTC. It encodes CASSPGQGAYEQYF.

The gene calls are TRBV28 and TRBJ2-7, with 10 bases aligning to TRBD1. The CDR3 sequence is 13 residues long. The V segment lost 10 bases and the J segment 6 bases; nucleotides outside the gene matches: 9. Germline V gene data show CDR1 as MDHEN and CDR2 as SYDVKM. Written as DNA, the CDR3 is TGTGCCATCTCCGGGACAGGGGTTCGCGAGCAGTACTTC. Protein: CAISGTGVREQYF.

The V and J genes are TRBV19 and TRBJ1-1; D gene uncertain. Trimming removed 2 bases at V and 1 base at J, with 5 bases between. CDR1 is LNHDA and CDR2 is SQIVND in the germline V gene (reference sequence). The CDR3 covers 13 residues. DNA for the CDR3: TGTGCCAGTAGTATAATCGGGAACACTGAAGCTTTCTTT. This codes for CASSIIGNTEAFF.

This clone showed up just a few times. The rearrangement uses TRBV2 and TRBJ1-6; 8 bases are shared with TRBD1. The junction had 6 bases not matched to a gene; V was cut back by 7 bases and J by 4 bases. Germline lookup yields CDR1 SNHLY and CDR2 FYNNEI. The CDR3 extends over 15 amino acids. The CDR3 region is CASMGTGWYNSPLHF. CDR3 bases: TGTGCCAGCATGGGGACAGGATGGTATAATTCACCCCTCCACTTT.

This rearrangement joins TRBV11-2 to TRBJ2-5, with D perhaps matching TRBD2 (5 bases). The CDR3 covers 15 residues. CDR1 is SGHAT, CDR2 FQNNGV, per germline. The germline V and J ends were trimmed by 4 bases and 7 bases, with 19 bases remaining between them. This CDR3 is CASSSTNYEGGTQYF. The CDR3 DNA is TGTGCCAGCAGCTCAACCAACTATGAGGGTGGGACCCAGTACTTC.

This chain links TRBV16 with TRBJ1-2; D is possibly TRBD1 (5 bases). This CDR3 spans 15 amino acids. V gave up 3 bases and J gave up 6 bases, with 17 bases separating them. Germline CDR1 is KGHSY and CDR2 is FQNENV. Here the CDR3 DNA reads TGTGCCAGCAGCCAGGCGGTAATGGAGGGGAATGGCTACACCTTC. Protein: CASSQAVMEGNGYTF. The variable domain in full, with the rest retrieved from reference TRBV16 and TRBJ1-2, is GEEVAQTPKHLVRGEGQKAKLYCAPIKGHSYVFWYQQVLKNEFKFLISFQNENVFDETGMPKERFSAKCLPNSPCSLEIQATKLEDSAVYFCASSQAVMEGNGYTFGSGTRLTVV.

In its sample, this clone was seen a few times. The rearrangement links TRBV5-6 to TRBJ2-7, with TRBD2 matching over 11 bases. This CDR3 spans 15 amino acids. The junction had 2 bases not matched to a gene; V was cut back by 0 bases and J by 3 bases. In germline, CDR1 is SGHDT, CDR2 YYEEEE. CDR3 protein: CASSLVTSGSYEQYF. CDR3 bases: TGTGCCAGCAGCTTGGTAACTAGCGGGAGCTACGAGCAGTACTTC.

V is TRBV4-3 and J is TRBJ1-2; D is unclear. Between the trimmed V and J ends, which lost 0 bases and 4 bases, there was a span of 9 bases. This CDR3 is 14 amino acids long. Germline CDR1 LGHNA, CDR2 YSLEER. This CDR3 is CASSQETVSYGYTF. In nucleotides, the CDR3 is TGCGCCAGCAGCCAAGAAACAGTAAGCTATGGCTACACCTTC.